The T cell receptor beta chain under discussion was sequenced for a study of cytomegalovirus exposure and HLA in healthy donors (dated by TCRdb to the late 2010s). Context from the whole study: An earlier analysis of about 560 of the donors reported 276 Gb of sequence data and some 110 million unique TCR beta sequences obtained from approximately 180 million T cells. An early release covering more than 500 HLA-typed donors comprised approximately 290 gigabases of sequencing data and around 80 million unique TCR sequences. Of the roughly 420 genotyped donors, 80% to 90% were placed in the genetic ancestry cluster associated with self-reported Caucasian donors. The aim of the study was to test whether cataloging public T cell receptors could identify signatures of past pathogen exposure. The study used immunosequencing to profile the T cell repertoires of some 600 subjects and linked those repertoires to cytomegalovirus serostatus. In addition to the first cohort of several hundred subjects, a separate validation cohort of about 120 different subjects was used. To predict cytomegalovirus infection status, the study combined high-throughput TCR immunosequencing, statistical association of individual TCRs with disease status, and machine learning. A later analysis re-examined previously published TCR beta repertoires from over 500 donors and added high-resolution HLA genotyping to investigate patterns of TCR occurrence. The later analysis used no new phenotypic data to find candidate immune exposures, relying instead on TCR beta sequences and their occurrence across donors. In an earlier analysis of 587 of the donors, high-throughput TCR beta sequencing was used to judge whether each TCR beta V gene segment behaved as functional or pseudogenic. Alongside the repertoire data, information on donor age, sex, ethnicity and CMV serostatus was compiled. A later genetic analysis used genome-wide SNP genotypes for about three fifths of the roughly 700 donors, treating that subset as a discovery cohort. All discovery cohort repertoires had been generated using a single sequencing platform. HLA typing covered class I and class II loci at four-digit resolution. The number of typed donors differed by locus: roughly 620-640 for A, B, C, DRB1 and DQB1; some 500 for DQA1; about 600 for DPA1; and 400 to 480 for DPB1. Because of strong linkage in the cohort, 5 or 6 DR-DQ haplotypes were treated as single units for association and clustering. Among about 360 genotyped donors of the cohort, an average of approximately 230,000 unique TCR beta nucleotide sequences were sequenced per donor, around 18% of them non-productive.

Findings and caveats that apply to the study as a whole: In the study, approximately 160 TCR beta chains were listed as associated with cytomegalovirus. A later analysis found that HLA-associated TCR beta chains were more clonally expanded and had lower generation probabilities than equally common non-associated chains. At a false discovery rate of 0.05, a later analysis linked 16,000 or so TCR beta sequences to specific HLA alleles. Presence/absence analyses assumed roughly uniform sequencing depth across donors, an assumption that may not hold. The authors suggested that the approach could potentially be generalized to other disease states and immunological phenotypes. Across donors, most TCR sequences were observed very rarely, whereas some public TCRs were present in many individuals. This cohort had only TCR beta chains sequenced, and the lack of alpha or paired-chain data limited which features could be detected. According to a later analysis, parvovirus B19, influenza, CMV and Epstein-Barr virus appeared linked to several top co-occurrence clusters. In a later analysis, most CMV-associated TCR beta chains were found to appear HLA-restricted, with HLA associations seemingly driven largely by CMV exposure. According to a later genetic analysis, donors in an Asian-associated ancestry cluster had fewer N-insertions in productive TCRs than the approximately 670-donor mean. The earlier analysis of approximately 540 of the donors excluded roughly 16 rarely observed V segments, including chromosome 9 orphons, because counts were too low. Because HLA typing was unavailable for some donors at each locus, only the typed subset was used in association tests. Immune exposure information for the cohort was limited to CMV serostatus. When HLA alleles, especially DR and DQ, strongly co-occurred, attributing TCR associations to individual alleles was difficult. Three of the identified cytomegalovirus-associated TCR beta chains were confirmed in vitro to be specific for cytomegalovirus antigens. In both the original and validation cohorts, the classifier was reported to diagnose cytomegalovirus status with high specificity and sensitivity. In an earlier analysis of around 600 of the donors, most TCR beta V segments appeared in productive rearrangements about 87% or about 30% of the time, broadly matching IMGT annotations. A group of highly shared sequence variants was considered likely to be a technical artifact of the sequencing pipeline. In a later genetic analysis, a missense DCLRE1C variant was associated with V-gene and J-gene trimming of TCR beta chains, and the association was replicated in an independent cohort. Linkage disequilibrium might explain the correlated functional status among segregating V segments, but an unknown experimental factor could not be ruled out. A later analysis found that TCR association rates varied across HLA loci, with DRB1 alleles showing the most associated TCRs and HLA-C alleles the fewest. A further reported finding was that TCR beta sequences accurately predicted the HLA-A and HLA-B alleles for most subjects in the first cohort.

In total, around 600 healthy bone marrow donors made up the cohort. All cohort members were sampled while nominally healthy, although unrecorded immune exposures were likely present. The donor tested CMV seronegative, placing the donor among the 350 to 400 seronegative members of the cohort. A peripheral blood sample was provided by each donor, and peripheral blood mononuclear cells were used for TCR beta sequencing. The Qiagen DNeasy Blood Extraction Kit was used to extract genomic DNA from the blood cell samples. Library construction relied on the immunoSEQ multiplex PCR assay. The multiplex PCR relied on a mix of 60 forward primers for TCR Vbeta segments and 13 reverse primers for TCR Jbeta segments. The CDR3 region of rearranged TCR beta genes was amplified from genomic DNA by a multiplex PCR assay. Amplified TCR beta libraries were sequenced as 87-base-pair reads on the Illumina HiSeq System. Regarding the original processing steps: Across the 700 or so repertoires, a later analysis counted roughly 77 million unique TCR beta chains, around 11 million of which were shared by at least two donors. To remove PCR and sequencing errors, raw reads were error-corrected and collapsed into unique sequences using a nearest-neighbor algorithm that merged closely related sequences. Alignment of CDR3 sequences to IMGT reference sequences was used to assign V, D and J gene segments. For a sequence to be retained, a match of at least six nucleotides was required to both a V gene segment and a J gene segment. A rearrangement was called productive if the CDR3 had no stop codons and remained in frame with V and J, and every other rearrangement was called non-productive. CDR3 was defined by IMGT convention, running from the second conserved V-encoded cysteine to the conserved J-encoded phenylalanine. The earlier analysis of some 550 of the donors excluded any sequence lacking an unambiguous match to a single V gene segment. An earlier analysis of approximately 590 of the donors called V segments functional above 56.7% productive rearrangements and segregating when the between-donor standard deviation exceeded 5%. A statistical classification framework was built for diagnosing cytomegalovirus status from the catalog of TCR beta chain sequences. V and J gene assignment, in a later analysis, came from comparing TCR nucleotide sequences with IMGT/GENE-DB human TR gene sequences. The TCRdist pipeline was used in a later analysis to assign CDR3 sequences and most-parsimonious VDJ recombination scenarios. In a later analysis, each TCR beta chain was defined by its CDR3 amino acid sequence together with its V-gene family, and reads without a unique V-gene family were excluded. As a way to deal with suspected cross-contamination and a sequencing artifact, a later analysis dropped roughly 600 nucleotide sequences that were highly shared and had low generation probability. In a later analysis, a clonal expansion index for each public chain was calculated from normalized within-repertoire ranks of inferred template counts. A later analysis computed generation probabilities with a VDJ recombination model fitted to out-of-frame rearrangements, and checked the results against IGoR. In a later analysis, TCR-TCR, TCR-HLA and TCR-CMV co-occurrence was scored with hypergeometric tests, and a repertoire-size bias correction was applied to TCR pairs. A later analysis estimated false discovery rates by permuting HLA or CMV assignments 20 times. In a later analysis, co-occurring TCRs were grouped using DBSCAN, and TCRdist sequence similarity was added for clustering within HLA-allele-positive subsets. Repertoires with fewer than 30,000 or more than 120,000 public chains were left out of co-occurrence clustering, as were about five repertoires with anomalous nucleotide sharing. TCRdb re-hosts the immuneACCESS table, in-frame sequences only. Its copies lack some clones; in the studies checked, an unresolved V gene accounts for under half of them, and the cause for the rest is not known. V, J and clone size derive from that table, while D and trimming were established from the DNA sequence. This sample comprises over 150,000 clones, about 80% of them detected only once. The top ten clonotypes cover roughly 3% of the sample.

Turning to this clone: No cognate antigen has been identified for it. There are no base qualities to consult, and no much larger clone falls within one base.

The sample was PBMCs. This clonotype was obtained from a woman in her 30s in good health and CMV-seronegative.

The nucleotide sequence reads as follows: TGTGCCAGCAGTGAAGTTTATAGGGGAAATGAGCAGTTCTTC. Its protein reads: CASSEVYRGNEQFF. Recombination connected TRBV6-1 to TRBJ2-1; TRBD1 is a possible D gene, resting on 5 matching bases. The CDR1 and CDR2 encoded by the germline V gene are MNHNS and SASEGT. Measured from the cysteine to the phenylalanine, the CDR3 is 14 residues long. The DNA shown is the 42-base CDR3, in frame from base 1. V loses 1 base, J loses 7 bases, and the germline ends lie 11 bases apart.